This T cell receptor beta chain appears in the sequencing data of a study of control samples from healthy donors and cancer patients (dated by TCRdb to 2019 to 2021). Concerning this clone: There is no known antigen for this receptor. The sample holds no much larger clone one base away, and base qualities are not on file.

CDR1 MNHEY and CDR2 SMNVEV were looked up in the germline V gene (reference sequence). The CDR3 measures 13 amino acids from cysteine to phenylalanine. Only the CDR3 part of the read is kept: 39 bases, read in frame from the first base. V lost 8 bases and J lost 2 bases, and the count of bases not matched to a germline gene is 5. The library relied on the immunoSEQ multiplex PCR assay. As stored in TCRdb, this immuneACCESS dataset retains in-frame rearrangements with V and J assigned. A fraction of the clones does not appear; measured against another copy, unresolved V genes explain less than half of the discrepancy, and the remainder lacks a known reason. For this sample the table gives about 130,000 clones, of which around 94% were detected only once. The biggest ten clones account for under 0.7% of the sample.

The rearranged segments are TRBV27 and TRBJ2-7; TRBD2 fits 8 bases in the junction. This TCR was sampled from an elderly man with head and neck cancer. Sequencing was done on a sample of PBMCs. The nucleotide sequence is given as TGTGCCAGCTCAAGCGGGAGAGCCTACGAGCAGTACTTC. It encodes CASSSGRAYEQYF.